The 17 T cell receptor beta chains reported below all come from one sample, sequenced in a study of T cells of healthy individuals. TCRdb processed the 5' RACE reads anew with MiXCR; each CDR3 protein has one entry. The data hold more than 60,000 distinct CDR3 sequences, with around 15% observed a single time. The receptor source for this set is a human donor in good health.

This clonotype showed up many times. The V and J genes are TRBV6-5 and TRBJ2-7; weak D call: TRBD1 (5 bases). Trimming removed 2 bases from V and 8 bases from J, with 13 bases in between. The CDR3 spans 13 residues. Germline assignment: CDR1 MNHEY and CDR2 SVGAGI. The CDR3 coding sequence is TGTGCCAGCAGTTACAACGTGCAGGGCAAGCAGTACTTC. It translates to CASSYNVQGKQYF.

The chain employs TRBV6-2 or TRBV6-3 and TRBJ2-2, with D unresolved. Germline loops: CDR1 MNHEY, CDR2 SVGEGT. Between the trimmed V and J ends, which lost 4 bases and 3 bases, there was a span of 12 bases. This CDR3 is built from 15 residues. CDR3 amino acids: CASSLKGSDTGELFF. The CDR3, as DNA: TGTGCCAGCAGTTTAAAGGGCTCGGACACCGGGGAGCTGTTTTTT.

This clonotype was observed many times. The chain joins TRBV25-1 to TRBJ1-4; 7 nucleotides match TRBD1. The CDR3 has 14 amino acids. Germline trimming cut 6 bases from V and 2 bases from J; bases unmatched to any gene: 3. CDR1 is MGHDK, CDR2 SYGVNS, per germline. The CDR3 DNA follows: TGTGCCAGCAGAAGGGGACAGACTAATGAAAAACTGTTTTTT. Translation: CASRRGQTNEKLFF.

This clonotype was detected a few times. This chain uses TRBV10-3 with TRBJ2-1, with 14 positions matching TRBD2. This CDR3 is 14 amino acids long. The V and J ends lost 6 bases and 9 bases, in that order; junction bases with no gene match: 4. The germline gives CDR1 ENHRY, CDR2 SYGVKD. The CDR3 protein is CAISRTSGGSEQFF. CDR3 bases: TGTGCCATCAGCCGGACTAGCGGGGGGTCTGAGCAGTTCTTC.

The sample holds many counts of this clonotype. The J gene is TRBJ2-1, the V gene TRBV19; 14 nucleotides agree with TRBD2. This CDR3 has 19 amino acids. V trimming: 3 bases; J trimming: 2 bases; junction bases outside the gene matches: 9. Per germline, CDR1 LNHDA and CDR2 SQIVND (reference sequence). The CDR3 sequence is CASSIRLAGGARTYNEQFF. The CDR3 DNA sequence: TGTGCCAGTAGTATTCGACTAGCGGGGGGGGCCAGAACCTACAATGAGCAGTTCTTC.

This clonotype showed up many times. The J gene is TRBJ2-1, the V gene TRBV7-8, with 10 bases fitting TRBD2. From germline, CDR1 is SGHVS and CDR2 FQNEAQ. J was trimmed by 4 bases and V by 5 bases; bases with no gene match: 11. The CDR3 consists of 17 residues. The CDR3 here is CASSRIPGTSVYNEQFF. The CDR3 DNA reads as TGTGCCAGCAGCCGTATTCCCGGGACTAGCGTATACAATGAGCAGTTCTTC.

This clonotype appeared a few times. This chain connects TRBV27 to TRBJ1-1; D perhaps matches TRBD1 (5 bases). The CDR3 runs to 14 residues. From germline, CDR1 is MNHEY and CDR2 SMNVEV (reference sequence). With 5 bases removed from V and 4 bases from J, the gap between germline ends came to 14 bases. For the CDR3, the DNA is TGTGCCAGCAGTCTAATCGGGGGAGCCACTGAAGCTTTCTTT. Translation gives CASSLIGGATEAFF.

In this sample, this clonotype turned up a few times. The V gene is TRBV27, the J gene TRBJ2-7, with D perhaps matching TRBD2 (5 bases). Per germline, CDR1 MNHEY and CDR2 SMNVEV (reference sequence). The V end was cut by 5 bases, the J end by 6 bases, with 20 bases between. The CDR3 extends over 15 amino acids. DNA for the CDR3: TGTGCCAGCAGTCTAGTCAGGCTGGGGAGCTTCGAGCAGTACTTC. This translates into CASSLVRLGSFEQYF.

This clonotype was seen a handful of times. This sequence joins TRBV4-3 and TRBJ1-2; D not resolved. The V gene's germline CDR1 is LGHNA and CDR2 YSLEER. V lost 0 bases and J 0 bases, leaving 8 bases between the germline ends. The length of the CDR3 is 15 residues. CDR3 bases: TGCGCCAGCAGCCAAGATCTTATAGCTAACTATGGCTACACCTTC. Protein sequence: CASSQDLIANYGYTF.

This clonotype appeared many times. This chain joins TRBV11-1 and TRBJ2-5; TRBD1 matches at 7 bases. Trimming cost V 6 bases and J 0 bases; bases outside gene matches: 10. The CDR3 is made up of 16 amino acids. Germline V lookup: CDR1 SGHAT, CDR2 FQDESV (reference sequence). The CDR3 nucleotides are TGTGCCAGCAGTCAACGACAGGGAAGGTACCAAGAGACCCAGTACTTC. Residues: CASSQRQGRYQETQYF.

This clonotype was observed many times. The chain joins TRBV5-4 to TRBJ1-1; maybe TRBD1 (5 bases). This CDR3 is 14 amino acids long. The V end was cut by 4 bases, the J end by 5 bases, with 15 bases between. Germline assignment: CDR1 SGHNT and CDR2 YYREEE (reference sequence). CDR3 region: CASSAGGWRTEAFF. CDR3 bases: TGTGCCAGCAGCGCGGGGGGGTGGCGAACTGAAGCTTTCTTT. Full variable domain (outside the CDR3, taken from reference TRBV5-4 and TRBJ1-1): ETGVTQSPTHLIKTRGQQVTLRCSSQSGHNTVSWYQQALGQGPQFIFQYYREEENGRGNFPPRFSGLQFPNYSSELNVNALELDDSALYLCASSAGGWRTEAFFGQGTRLTVV.

V usage is TRBV2 and J usage is TRBJ2-7; 7 bases map to TRBD1. The J segment lost 0 bases and the V segment lost 0 bases, leaving 8 bases of the junction unmatched. This CDR3 has 17 amino acids. Germline V gene lookup returns CDR1 SNHLY and CDR2 FYNNEI. The CDR3 bases are TGTGCCAGCAGTGAAGCGCTTTTCGACAGGGACTCCTACGAGCAGTACTTC. This gives the protein CASSEALFDRDSYEQYF.

This rearrangement joins TRBV10-3 to TRBJ2-3; D is perhaps TRBD2 (5 bases). Germline V gene lookup returns CDR1 ENHRY and CDR2 SYGVKD. The CDR3 covers 14 residues. Trimming removed 10 bases at V and 2 bases at J, with 16 bases between. The CDR3 coding sequence is TGTGCCACCGTCCAGGCCCGGGACACAGATACGCAGTATTTT. Translating gives CATVQARDTDTQYF.

This clonotype occurred many times. The chain has TRBV27 and TRBJ1-2, with 8 nucleotides matching TRBD1. Germline values: CDR1 MNHEY, CDR2 SMNVEV (reference sequence). V lost 5 bases to trimming and J lost 12 bases; unmatched junction nucleotides: 11. The CDR3 has 13 amino acids. The CDR3 spells CASSQQGDRANTF. The CDR3 DNA follows: TGTGCCAGCAGTCAACAGGGGGACCGGGCCAACACCTTC.

This chain uses TRBV27 with TRBJ1-6, with D unresolved. V lost 3 bases, J lost 10 bases, and 13 bases lay in between. This CDR3 has 14 amino acids. Germline CDR1 and CDR2: MNHEY and SMNVEV (reference sequence). This CDR3 reads CASSFYGQLSPLHF. In DNA, the CDR3 is TGTGCCAGCAGTTTCTACGGTCAATTGTCACCCCTCCACTTT.

This clonotype was picked up many times. The chain links TRBV28 to TRBJ1-6; 7 nucleotides agree with TRBD1. Germline V gene sequence: CDR1 MDHEN, CDR2 SYDVKM. V trimming: 3 bases; J trimming: 7 bases; junction bases outside the gene matches: 6. The CDR3 consists of 15 residues. The CDR3 DNA reads TGTGCCAGCAGTTTCTACAGGGGAGGCAATTCACCCCTCCACTTT. This translates into CASSFYRGGNSPLHF.

This clonotype was recorded many times. The chain employs TRBV28 and TRBJ2-2, with 11 bases identical to TRBD2. Germline loops: CDR1 MDHEN, CDR2 SYDVKM. Unmatched junction bases numbered 7, after V lost 6 bases and J lost 4 bases. CDR3 size: 16 residues. The CDR3 region has the DNA TGTGCCAGCAGGGATATAGCGGGGGGGCGCACCGGGGAGCTGTTTTTT. It yields the protein CASRDIAGGRTGELFF.